This T cell receptor (beta chain) stems from a study of T cell changes during pregnancy in multiple sclerosis. Method: immunoSEQ multiplex PCR; TCRdb's copy keeps in-frame clones and lacks some. This table holds about 100,000 clones, around 94% found once. The input for sequencing was peripheral blood, taken in the first trimester of pregnancy. The sequence was collected from a female donor with multiple sclerosis, enrolled in a pregnancy study.

This chain's CDR3 is CASLPGMGTGELFF. DNA for the CDR3: TGTGCCAGCTTGCCAGGGATGGGAACCGGGGAGCTGTTTTTT. This sequence joins TRBV6-5 and TRBJ2-2, with D tentatively TRBD1 (5 bases). V lost 8 bases and J 5 bases, leaving 15 bases between the germline ends. The CDR3 loop spans 14 amino acids. Germline CDR1 MNHEY, CDR2 SVGAGI.